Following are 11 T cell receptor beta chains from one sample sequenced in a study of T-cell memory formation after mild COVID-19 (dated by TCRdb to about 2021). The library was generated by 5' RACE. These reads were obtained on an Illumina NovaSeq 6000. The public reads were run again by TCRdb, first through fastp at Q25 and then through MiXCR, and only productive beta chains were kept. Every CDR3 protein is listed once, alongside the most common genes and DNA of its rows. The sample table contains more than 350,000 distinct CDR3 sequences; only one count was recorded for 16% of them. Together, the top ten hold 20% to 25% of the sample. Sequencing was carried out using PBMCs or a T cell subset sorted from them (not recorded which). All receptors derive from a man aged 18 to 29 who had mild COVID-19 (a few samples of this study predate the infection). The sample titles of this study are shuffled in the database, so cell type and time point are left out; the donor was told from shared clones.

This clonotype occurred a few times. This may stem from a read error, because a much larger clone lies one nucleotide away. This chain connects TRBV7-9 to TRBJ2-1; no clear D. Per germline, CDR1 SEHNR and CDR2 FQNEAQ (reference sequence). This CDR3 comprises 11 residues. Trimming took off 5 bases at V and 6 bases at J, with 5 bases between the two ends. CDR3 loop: CASSPVNEQFF. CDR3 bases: TGTGCCAGCAGCCCCGTCAATGAGCAGTTCTTC.

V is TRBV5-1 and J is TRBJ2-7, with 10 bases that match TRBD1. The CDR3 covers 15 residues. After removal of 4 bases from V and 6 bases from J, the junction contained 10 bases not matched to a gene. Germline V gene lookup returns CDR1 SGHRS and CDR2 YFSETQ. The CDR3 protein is CASSRGETGGSEQYV. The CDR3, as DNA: TGCGCCAGCAGCAGAGGAGAGACAGGGGGCAGCGAGCAGTACGTC.

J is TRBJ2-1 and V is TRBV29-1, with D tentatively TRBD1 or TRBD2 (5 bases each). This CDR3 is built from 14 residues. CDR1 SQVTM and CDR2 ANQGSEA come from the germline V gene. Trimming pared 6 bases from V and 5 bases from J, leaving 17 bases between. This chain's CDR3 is CSVWTGRVDNEQFF. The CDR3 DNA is TGCAGCGTCTGGACGGGGCGAGTGGACAATGAGCAGTTCTTC.

The CDR3 is CASSEGASGKNIQYF. In nucleotides, the CDR3 is TGTGCCAGCAGTGAAGGGGCTAGTGGCAAAAACATTCAGTACTTC. The V gene is TRBV6-1, the J gene TRBJ2-4, with D unclear. The CDR3 runs 15 residues. The germline CDR1 and CDR2 sequences are MNHNS and SASEGT. V shed 1 base and J shed 3 bases, with 10 bases lying between them.

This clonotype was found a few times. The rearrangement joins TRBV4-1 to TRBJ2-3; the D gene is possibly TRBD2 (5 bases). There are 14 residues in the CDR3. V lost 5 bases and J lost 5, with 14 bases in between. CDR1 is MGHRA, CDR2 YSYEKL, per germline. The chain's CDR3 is CASSAIRGLDTQYF. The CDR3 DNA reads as TGCGCCAGCAGCGCCATCAGAGGGTTAGATACGCAGTATTTT.

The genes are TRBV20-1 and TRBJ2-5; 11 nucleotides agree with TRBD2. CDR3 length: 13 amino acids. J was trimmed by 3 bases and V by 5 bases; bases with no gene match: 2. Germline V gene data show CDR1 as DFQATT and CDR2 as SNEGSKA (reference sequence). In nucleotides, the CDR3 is TGCAGTGCTCCTAGCGGGGGGAAAGAGACCCAGTACTTC. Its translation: CSAPSGGKETQYF.

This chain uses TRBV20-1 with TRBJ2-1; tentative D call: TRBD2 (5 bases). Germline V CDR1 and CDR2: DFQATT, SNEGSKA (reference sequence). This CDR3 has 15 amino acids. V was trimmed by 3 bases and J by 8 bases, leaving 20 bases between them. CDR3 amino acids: CSASPRTGALDEQFF. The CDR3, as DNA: TGCAGTGCTAGCCCCCGGACTGGCGCCCTAGATGAGCAGTTCTTC.

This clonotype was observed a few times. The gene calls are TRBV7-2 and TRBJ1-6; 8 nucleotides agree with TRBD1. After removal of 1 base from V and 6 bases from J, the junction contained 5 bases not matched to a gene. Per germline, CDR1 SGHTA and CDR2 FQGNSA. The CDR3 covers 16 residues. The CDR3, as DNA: TGTGCCAGCAGCTTAGTGGACAGGGCGGGTAATTCACCCCTCCACTTT. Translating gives CASSLVDRAGNSPLHF.

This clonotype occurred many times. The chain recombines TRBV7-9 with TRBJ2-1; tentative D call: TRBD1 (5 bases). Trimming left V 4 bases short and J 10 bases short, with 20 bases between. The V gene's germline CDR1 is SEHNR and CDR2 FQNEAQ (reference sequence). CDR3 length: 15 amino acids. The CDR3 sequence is CASSSPDSRVGEQFF. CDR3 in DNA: TGTGCCAGCAGCTCCCCTGACTCCAGGGTTGGAGAGCAGTTCTTC.

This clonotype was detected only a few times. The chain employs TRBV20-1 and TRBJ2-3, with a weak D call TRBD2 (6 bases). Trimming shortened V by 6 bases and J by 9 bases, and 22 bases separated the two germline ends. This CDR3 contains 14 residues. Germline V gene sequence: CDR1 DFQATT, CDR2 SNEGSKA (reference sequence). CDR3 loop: CSATRDSAPGTQYF. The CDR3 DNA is TGCAGTGCCACCCGGGACTCCGCCCCGGGGACGCAGTATTTT.

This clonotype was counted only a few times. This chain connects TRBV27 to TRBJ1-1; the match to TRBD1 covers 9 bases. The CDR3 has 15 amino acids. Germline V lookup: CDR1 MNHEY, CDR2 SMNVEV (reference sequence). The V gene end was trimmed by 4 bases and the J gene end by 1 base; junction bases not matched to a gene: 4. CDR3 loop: CASSYGQGWNTEAFF. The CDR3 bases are TGTGCCAGCAGTTATGGACAGGGGTGGAACACTGAAGCTTTCTTT.